What follows are 25 T cell receptor beta chains derived from one specimen sequenced in a study of T cell clonality in common variable immunodeficiency. The repertoire was sequenced with immunoSEQ multiplex PCR; TCRdb's copy has only in-frame clones and lacks some. The sample yields roughly 43,000 clones, without any singletons. The sample consisted of peripheral blood mononuclear cells. The source of these receptors is a person between 18 and 75 years old in good health.

This clone was seen many times. CDR3 DNA, as far as it was read: TGCAGTGCCCACCGTAGCGGGAGTTGGGGGGGTGAG. This sequence encodes CSAHRSGSWGGE. The whole CDR3 protein reads CSAHRSGSWGGEQFF. The chain links TRBV20-1 to TRBJ2-1; 9 nucleotides align to TRBD2. With the read ending 3 residues before the CDR3 end, the germline J gene is used to fill in that end. Unmatched junction bases numbered 15, after V lost 6 bases and J lost 9 bases. From germline, CDR1 is DFQATT and CDR2 SNEGSKA (reference sequence). This CDR3 region has 15 residues.

This clone has ten or more counts. Read sequence stops 3 residues before the CDR3 end, and the germline J gene provides the missing end. The gene calls are TRBV4-1 and TRBJ2-3; TRBD1 matches 8 bases. The CDR3 loop spans 17 amino acids. The germline V gene encodes CDR1 MGHRA and CDR2 YSYEKL. Trimming removed 1 base from V and 0 bases from J; junction bases left unmatched: 6. The DNA read from the CDR3 is TGCGCCAGCAGCCAAGTCGGAACAGGGGGGAGCACAGATACG. It encodes CASSQVGTGGSTDT. The CDR3 reads in full as CASSQVGTGGSTDTQYF.

The table lists this clone with many counts. The CDR3 extends 3 residues past the end of the read, so its final part is completed from the germline J gene. The gene calls are TRBV20-1 and TRBJ2-7, with no clear D. CDR1 DFQATT and CDR2 SNEGSKA come from the germline V gene (reference sequence). The CDR3 length is 12 residues. Trimming cost V 3 bases and J 2 bases, with 8 bases left between them. The sequenced CDR3 bases are TGCAGTGCTAGCCGCTACCCCTACGAG. Its translation: CSASRYPYE. The whole CDR3 sequence reads CSASRYPYEQYF.

This clone was seen at least ten times. The CDR3 sequence: CSAGSGSYTGELFF. Incomplete CDR3 DNA: TGCAGTGCAGGTAGCGGGAGTTACACCGGGGAG. V is TRBV20-1 and J is TRBJ2-2; TRBD2 matches at 9 bases. The sequence runs out 3 residues before the end of the CDR3; the remainder is reconstructed from the germline J gene. The J segment lost 3 bases and the V segment lost 6 bases, leaving 5 bases of the junction unmatched. CDR3 length: 14 amino acids. Germline lookup yields CDR1 DFQATT and CDR2 SNEGSKA (reference sequence).

This clone was counted at least ten times. The DNA ends 3 residues before the CDR3 does, and the rest of the CDR3 is filled in from the germline J gene. This sequence joins TRBV20-1 and TRBJ1-1; possible D gene TRBD1, 6 bases. This CDR3 has 16 amino acids. With 3 bases removed from V and 3 bases from J, the gap between germline ends came to 20 bases. Germline CDR1 and CDR2: DFQATT and SNEGSKA (reference sequence). CDR3 loop: CSASRDTDGSDTEAFF. The sequenced CDR3 bases are TGCAGTGCTAGCCGGGACACCGATGGGTCGGACACTGAA.

This clone was counted many times. The read stops 3 residues short of the end of the CDR3; the missing end is completed from the germline J gene. The V call is TRBV19, the J call TRBJ2-7, with 12 bases lining up with TRBD1. The CDR3 loop spans 18 amino acids. CDR1 is LNHDA and CDR2 is SQIVND in the germline V gene (reference sequence). The ends lost 5 bases at V and 4 bases at J; junction bases unmatched: 15. Here the CDR3 reads CASSPLPGTGGGKYEQYF. The CDR3 bases that were read are TGTGCCAGTAGTCCCCTCCCCGGGACAGGGGGCGGAAAGTACGAG.

This clone occurred many times. The observed sequence ends 3 residues before the CDR3 terminus, with the missing tail filled in from the germline J gene. The chain employs TRBV20-1 and TRBJ2-6; D uncertain. Germline CDR1 and CDR2: DFQATT and SNEGSKA (reference sequence). The CDR3 totals 14 residues. V shed 2 bases and J shed 0 bases, with 5 bases lying between them. CDR3 sequence: CSARPYSGANVLTF. The CDR3 DNA, read in part, is TGCAGTGCTAGACCTTACTCTGGGGCCAACGTC.

This clone was observed at least ten times. The CDR3 is cut off 3 residues early in the read; its end comes from the germline J gene. J is TRBJ2-5 and V is TRBV29-1; TRBD2 matches 7 bases. After removal of 4 bases from V and 5 bases from J, the junction contained 4 bases not matched to a gene. Germline CDR1 reads SQVTM; CDR2 reads ANQGSEA. CDR3 size: 12 residues. The CDR3 here is CSVVRGGETQYF. The sequenced part of the CDR3 DNA is TGCAGCGTTGTAAGGGGAGGGGAGACC.

This clone was seen at least ten times. The missing CDR3 end, 3 residues past where the read stops, is filled in from the germline J gene. The chain uses TRBV20-1 and TRBJ2-7; 12 bases fit TRBD1. With V trimmed by 2 bases and J by 2 bases, 7 bases remained unmatched. This CDR3 comprises 16 residues. Germline V CDR1 and CDR2: DFQATT, SNEGSKA (reference sequence). CDR3 bases read: TGCAGTGCTAGAACATTTGGGACAGGGGGCGCCTACGAG. Translated: CSARTFGTGGAYE. The whole CDR3 protein reads CSARTFGTGGAYEQYF.

This clone has ten or more counts. The read halts 3 residues ahead of the CDR3 end, with the missing end drawn from the germline J gene. The chain is built from TRBV7-6 and TRBJ2-2, with a weak D call TRBD1 (6 bases). CDR3 size: 17 residues. Germline-derived CDR1 and CDR2 are SGHVS and FNYEAQ. The V gene lost 1 base and the J gene lost 6 bases, with 18 bases spanning the gap. CDR3 protein: CASSLGRQDRGPGELFF. The DNA read from the CDR3 is TGTGCCAGCAGCTTAGGCCGACAGGATCGAGGGCCCGGGGAG.

This clone was counted ten times or more. The observed sequence ends 3 residues before the CDR3 terminus, with the missing tail filled in from the germline J gene. The chain has TRBV7-6 and TRBJ1-6; D is undetermined. Looked up from germline, CDR1 is SGHVS and CDR2 is FNYEAQ. Deletions cut 1 base from V and 9 bases from J, with 13 bases between. The CDR3 is 15 residues long. Partial CDR3 DNA: TGTGCCAGCAGCTTAGGAACAGATCTGACTTCACCC. Translation gives CASSLGTDLTSP. The complete CDR3 sequence is CASSLGTDLTSPLHF.

This clone appeared many times. The read ends 3 residues early relative to the CDR3; the germline J gene fills the gap. The rearrangement uses TRBV5-4 and TRBJ2-1; the D gene is possibly TRBD2 (7 bases). Germline-derived CDR1 and CDR2 are SGHNT and YYREEE (reference sequence). V lost 4 bases to trimming and J lost 9 bases, with 14 bases between them. This CDR3 contains 13 residues. The CDR3 bases that were read are TGTGCCAGCAGCGTTGGGGGGGCCGGTGAG. It specifies CASSVGGAGE. The complete CDR3 sequence is CASSVGGAGEQFF. Full variable domain (remainder filled in from reference TRBV5-4 and TRBJ2-1): ETGVTQSPTHLIKTRGQQVTLRCSSQSGHNTVSWYQQALGQGPQFIFQYYREEENGRGNFPPRFSGLQFPNYSSELNVNALELDDSALYLCASSVGGAGEQFFGPGTRLTVL.

This clone has a count of ten or more. The CDR3 end lies 3 residues beyond the end of the read and is filled in from the germline J gene. This chain links TRBV19 with TRBJ2-7, with a possible D match to TRBD2 (5 bases). Trimming shortened V by 3 bases and J by 2 bases, and 14 bases separated the two germline ends. CDR3 size: 15 residues. Germline CDR1 LNHDA, CDR2 SQIVND (reference sequence). The DNA read from the CDR3 is TGTGCCAGTAGTATTAGGGTTAGCGAGACCTACGAG. Translating it yields CASSIRVSETYE. The entire CDR3 protein reads CASSIRVSETYEQYF.

This clone was detected many times. The read falls 3 residues short of the CDR3 end, and the missing part is taken from the germline J gene. V is TRBV4-1 and J is TRBJ1-1, with TRBD1 identical over 8 bases. V lost 3 bases to trimming and J lost 1 base; unmatched junction nucleotides: 4. The germline gives CDR1 MGHRA, CDR2 YSYEKL. The CDR3 loop spans 15 amino acids. CDR3 in amino acids: CASSHPGQANTEAFF. Partial CDR3 DNA: TGCGCCAGCAGCCATCCGGGACAGGCGAACACTGAA.

The table lists this clone with many counts. Read sequence stops 3 residues before the CDR3 end, and the germline J gene provides the missing end. The rearrangement joins TRBV27 to TRBJ1-2; D gene uncertain. Per germline, CDR1 MNHEY and CDR2 SMNVEV (reference sequence). This CDR3 region has 13 residues. V lost 2 bases and J 7 bases, leaving 11 bases between the germline ends. The CDR3 region is CASSLIDGVGYTF. Partial CDR3 DNA: TGTGCCAGCAGTTTAATAGACGGGGTTGGC.

This clone was counted at least ten times. Sequencing ends 3 residues short of the CDR3 end; the germline J gene provides the rest. The genes are TRBV10-1 and TRBJ2-3; possibly TRBD2 for D (7 bases). Per germline, CDR1 WNHNN and CDR2 SYGVQD (reference sequence). The CDR3 is 15 amino acids. V lost 6 bases and J lost 4, with 17 bases in between. CDR3 DNA (partial): TGCGCCAGCAGCACAGGGTCGGCGGGGGCAGATACG. Amino acids: CASSTGSAGADT. The full CDR3 sequence reads CASSTGSAGADTQYF.

This clone was observed many times. Coverage ceases 3 residues before the CDR3 finishes, and the germline J gene fills in the end. This chain links TRBV30 with TRBJ1-5, with unresolved D. The CDR3 loop spans 19 amino acids. V was cut by 2 bases and J by 0 bases, with 23 bases left in between. CDR1 and CDR2 from the germline V gene are GTSNPN and SVGIG (reference sequence). The CDR3 is CAWSHSSSDTIYSNQPQHF. The sequenced part of the CDR3 DNA is TGTGCCTGGAGTCACTCCTCCTCCGACACCATATATAGCAATCAGCCC.

This clone was seen repeatedly, ten times or more. CDR3: CASSLGVRAVELFF. The sequenced part of the CDR3 DNA is TGCGCCAGCAGCCTTGGGGTCAGGGCTGTGGAG. This chain uses TRBV5-1 with TRBJ2-2; a weak D match, TRBD1 (5 bases). The read ends 3 residues shy of where the CDR3 ends; the end is completed using the germline J gene. V lost 4 bases to trimming and J lost 10 bases, with 17 bases between them. Germline values: CDR1 SGHRS, CDR2 YFSETQ. This CDR3 has 14 amino acids.

In this sample, this clone turned up many times. The read finishes 3 residues shy of the CDR3 end, and the germline J gene is used to complete it. The chain carries TRBV2 and TRBJ2-1; TRBD2 matches at 10 bases. CDR1 and CDR2 (germline): SNHLY, FYNNEI. The J segment lost 4 bases and the V segment lost 5 bases, leaving 8 bases of the junction unmatched. The CDR3 is made up of 16 amino acids. The CDR3 bases that were read are TGTGCCAGCAGTCCCTTAGCGGGGGGCCTTTACAATGAG. It yields the protein CASSPLAGGLYNE. The entire CDR3 is CASSPLAGGLYNEQFF. The complete variable domain, with remaining parts taken from reference TRBV2 and TRBJ2-1, reads EPEVTQTPSHQVTQMGQEVILRCVPISNHLYFYWYRQILGQKVEFLVSFYNNEISEKSEIFDDQFSVERPDGSNFTLKIRSTKLEDSAMYFCASSPLAGGLYNEQFFGPGTRLTVL.

In its sample, this clone was seen many times. The DNA ends 3 residues before the CDR3 does, and the rest of the CDR3 is filled in from the germline J gene. V is TRBV24-1 and J is TRBJ1-2; 8 bases map to TRBD1. CDR3 length equals 13 residues. CDR1 is KGHDR, CDR2 SFDVKD, per germline. Here the CDR3 reads CATNPGGLGGYTF. The sequenced part of the CDR3 DNA is TGTGCCACTAACCCAGGGGGCCTAGGGGGC.

Only a few counts were recorded for this clone. Read coverage stops 3 residues before the CDR3 terminus; the germline J gene supplies the remainder. The V and J genes are TRBV18 and TRBJ1-2, with 8 bases lining up with TRBD1. This CDR3 has 15 amino acids. In germline, CDR1 is KGHSH, CDR2 LQKENI. CDR3 in amino acids: CASSPQGASSYDYTF. The sequenced CDR3 bases are TGTGCCAGCTCACCTCAGGGGGCCTCCTCCTACGAC. Full variable domain (missing parts from reference TRBV18 and TRBJ1-2): NAGVMQNPRHLVRRRGQEARLRCSPMKGHSHVYWYRQLPEEGLKFMVYLQKENIIDESGMPKERFSAEFPKEGPSILRIQQVVRGDSAAYFCASSPQGASSYDYTFGSGTRLTVV.

There are many counts of this clone. The read finishes 3 residues shy of the CDR3 end, and the germline J gene is used to complete it. This chain uses TRBV24-1 with TRBJ2-2, with 7 bases identical to TRBD1. The V segment lost 1 base and the J segment 4 bases; nucleotides outside the gene matches: 17. Per germline, CDR1 KGHDR and CDR2 SFDVKD. The CDR3 length is 20 residues. The DNA read from the CDR3 is TGTGCCACCAGTGATTTTAGGGGAGTCAACAGGGGTGAGCGCACCGGGGAG. It codes for CATSDFRGVNRGERTGE. The CDR3, in full, reads CATSDFRGVNRGERTGELFF.

This clone was seen repeatedly, ten times or more. The read comes to an end 3 residues before the CDR3 does, leaving the germline J gene to fill in the end. This chain uses TRBV3-1 (or the pseudogene TRBV3-2) with TRBJ2-4; the D gene is possibly TRBD1 (5 bases). CDR1 is LGHDT, CDR2 YNNKEL, per germline (reference sequence). CDR3 length equals 16 residues. Trimming took 2 bases from V and 1 from J, leaving 12 bases between them. CDR3 sequence: CASSQFGGAAKNIQYF. The CDR3 bases that were read are TGTGCCAGCAGCCAATTCGGTGGGGCTGCCAAAAACATT.

This clone showed up many times. The read halts 3 residues ahead of the CDR3 end, with the missing end drawn from the germline J gene. This chain uses TRBV7-2 with TRBJ2-1; D call uncertain. Germline V gene lookup returns CDR1 SGHTA and CDR2 FQGNSA. The CDR3 totals 13 residues. Trimming shortened V by 3 bases and J by 3 bases, and 6 bases separated the two germline ends. The DNA read from the CDR3 is TGTGCCAGCAGCTTGAACAGCTACAATGAG. Translation: CASSLNSYNE. The full CDR3 sequence reads CASSLNSYNEQFF.

There are many counts of this clone. The CDR3 goes on 3 residues after the read ends, and that part is filled in from the germline J gene. V usage is TRBV7-1 and J usage is TRBJ2-1, with TRBD2 matching 16 bases. TRBV7-1 belongs to the ORF category, with a function that is uncertain. Trimming at V came to 3 bases and at J to 0 bases, leaving 11 bases not matched to a gene. The CDR3 sequence is 21 residues long. The covered CDR3 bases are TGTGCCAGCAGCTCGGGACTAGCGGGGGGGCAAGAAATAGCCTCCTACAATGAG. Translated, it gives CASSSGLAGGQEIASYNE. The entire CDR3 sequence reads CASSSGLAGGQEIASYNEQFF.